This entry lists 13 T cell receptor beta chains sequenced from one sample in a study of human T cells and chemical hapten exposure. As to time point: patch test 2, 6 weeks after DPC sensitization. Treatment defined: therapeutic diphenylcyclopropenone sensitization with weekly scalp DPC. Unfractionated whole blood yielded the extracted total RNA. TCRdb fed the RACE reads into MiXCR, producing one record per CDR3 protein. The sample holds about 42,000 distinct CDR3 sequences; roughly 10% are singletons and the top ten take around 15%. Sequencing was performed on whole blood, taken in connection with sensitization to the hapten diphenylcyclopropenone (DPC). These receptors were collected from a woman younger than 45 with alopecia areata. Some clones in this sample may be carry-over from other donors' samples.

This clonotype was counted many times. This chain uses TRBV7-2 with TRBJ1-6, with unresolved D. Germline V gene lookup returns CDR1 SGHTA and CDR2 FQGNSA. The V end lost 6 bases, the J end lost 0 bases, and 12 bases lay between the germline ends. The length of the CDR3 is 16 residues. Here the CDR3 reads CASSPYPSSYNSPLHF. CDR3 sequence (DNA): TGTGCCAGCAGTCCCTACCCCAGCTCCTATAATTCACCCCTCCACTTT.

The V gene is TRBV5-6, the J gene TRBJ2-7, with 10 bases aligning to TRBD1. Per the germline V gene, CDR1 is SGHDT and CDR2 is YYEEEE. The J segment lost 0 bases and the V segment lost 4 bases, leaving 10 bases of the junction unmatched. There are 17 residues in the CDR3. The CDR3 region is CASSLRTGGFSSYEQYF. In DNA form, the CDR3 reads TGTGCCAGCAGCCTCCGGACAGGGGGTTTCAGCTCCTACGAGCAGTACTTC.

This clonotype was counted ten times or more. This chain uses TRBV6-5 with TRBJ1-6, with a weak D call TRBD1 (6 bases). This CDR3 comprises 14 residues. Trimming cost V 6 bases and J 10 bases, with 16 bases left between them. From germline, CDR1 is MNHEY and CDR2 SVGAGI. CDR3 amino acids: CASSKGDTRSPLHF. CDR3 sequence (DNA): TGTGCCAGCAGCAAAGGGGACACCCGATCACCCCTCCACTTT.

The table lists this clonotype with many counts. The genes are TRBV7-9 and TRBJ1-1; 10 positions match TRBD1. The germline gives CDR1 SEHNR, CDR2 FQNEAQ (reference sequence). V was pared by 5 bases and J by 4 bases, with 7 bases of the junction left unmatched. CDR3 length: 15 residues. CDR3 DNA: TGTGCCAGCAGCCGCTTTGGGACAGGGGCCACTGAAGCTTTCTTT. The encoded protein is CASSRFGTGATEAFF.

This clonotype was detected a few times. The chain is built from TRBV30 and TRBJ2-3, with 7 bases matching TRBD1. Germline V gives CDR1 GTSNPN, CDR2 SVGIG (reference sequence). This CDR3 region has 14 residues. V trimming: 2 bases; J trimming: 6 bases; junction bases outside the gene matches: 8. The CDR3, as DNA: TGTGCCTGGAGTTCAGCACAGGGGCGGGATACGCAGTATTTT. Its protein product is CAWSSAQGRDTQYF.

This clonotype was detected ten times or more. The chain recombines TRBV20-1 with TRBJ2-5, with 10 nucleotides matching TRBD2. The V and J ends lost 0 bases and 5 bases, in that order; junction bases with no gene match: 9. The CDR3 has 16 residues. CDR1 is DFQATT, CDR2 SNEGSKA, per germline (reference sequence). This CDR3 is CSAREASGGAAETQYF. As DNA, the CDR3 is TGCAGTGCTAGAGAGGCGAGCGGGGGGGCCGCGGAGACCCAGTACTTC.

This clonotype was seen a handful of times. This rearrangement joins TRBV28 to TRBJ2-7, with D unclear. The CDR3 is 13 residues long. V was trimmed by 4 bases and J by 2 bases, leaving 9 bases between them. The germline CDR1 and CDR2 sequences are MDHEN and SYDVKM. CDR3 DNA sequence: TGTGCCAGCAGTTCTCCGGCCCCCTACGAGCAGTACTTC. Translated: CASSSPAPYEQYF.

The sample holds many counts of this clonotype. The chain joins TRBV27 to TRBJ1-2, with TRBD1 matching over 7 bases. Germline CDR1 MNHEY, CDR2 SMNVEV (reference sequence). The trim removed 6 bases at V and 6 bases at J, leaving 10 bases unmatched. The CDR3 loop spans 14 amino acids. The CDR3 coding sequence is TGTGCCAGCAGGCAACAGGGGCGCGGAGATGGCTACACCTTC. As protein: CASRQQGRGDGYTF.

This clonotype is labeled medium-sized. The gene calls are TRBV28 and TRBJ2-5; 10 bases are shared with TRBD2. The CDR3 length is 17 residues. Germline V gives CDR1 MDHEN, CDR2 SYDVKM. The V and J ends lost 5 bases and 1 base, in that order; junction bases with no gene match: 10. The CDR3 sequence: CASSTAGLAVFQETQYF. In DNA, the CDR3 is TGTGCCAGCAGTACCGCCGGACTAGCGGTATTCCAAGAGACCCAGTACTTC.

In DNA form, the CDR3 reads TGTGCCAGCAGTTACCCCTCTAGCCCCAGCACAGATACGCAGTATTTT. This gives the protein CASSYPSSPSTDTQYF. The chain employs TRBV6-5 and TRBJ2-3; a weak D match, TRBD2 (5 bases). The germline CDR1 and CDR2 sequences are MNHEY and SVGAGI. The V and J ends lost 2 bases and 0 bases respectively, with 12 bases between them. The CDR3 totals 16 residues.

This clonotype showed up many times. J is TRBJ2-7 and V is TRBV7-8; D possibly corresponds to TRBD1 (5 bases). The germline V gene encodes CDR1 SGHVS and CDR2 FQNEAQ. The CDR3 sequence is 14 residues long. V lost 1 base, J lost 0 bases, and 7 bases lay in between. The CDR3 DNA sequence: TGTGCCAGCAGCTTAGGGGGCCCCTCCTACGAGCAGTACTTC. Protein: CASSLGGPSYEQYF.

This clonotype appeared a few times. The V and J genes are TRBV12-3 or TRBV12-4 and TRBJ2-3; 11 bases line up with TRBD2. The CDR3 covers 19 residues. J was trimmed by 4 bases and V by 4 bases; bases with no gene match: 16. DNA for the CDR3: TGTGCCAGCAGTTCTCCCCGCCGACTAGCGGGAAGTCGGCCAGATACGCAGTATTTT. It specifies CASSSPRRLAGSRPDTQYF.

The chain uses TRBV29-1 and TRBJ1-3; D unclear. This CDR3 has 11 amino acids. The ends were cut back, 3 bases at V and 5 bases at J, with 5 bases in the middle. In germline, CDR1 is SQVTM, CDR2 ANQGSEA. CDR3 residues: CSVDRRNTIYF. The DNA for the CDR3 is TGCAGCGTTGACAGGAGAAACACCATATATTTT.